Listed here are 22 T cell receptor beta chains from one sample, sequenced in a study of cytomegalovirus exposure and HLA in healthy donors. Researchers ran the PCR with 60 Vbeta and 13 Jbeta primers. Profiled with immunoSEQ multiplex PCR; TCRdb holds only in-frame clones, not every one. The repertoire has 100,000 or so clones, 80% to 90% of them found once; the top ten carry more than 1%. The specimen was PBMCs. All receptors come from a young woman in good health and CMV-seronegative.

This clone has a handful of counts. The genes are TRBV5-5 and TRBJ1-1; tentatively, D is TRBD1 (5 bases). Germline-derived CDR1 and CDR2 are SGHKS and YYEKEE (reference sequence). V lost 0 bases and J 4 bases, leaving 13 bases between the germline ends. The CDR3 is 15 residues long. The CDR3 DNA follows: TGTGCCAGCAGCTTGGCGATCAGGGATCCCACTGAAGCTTTCTTT. Translation gives CASSLAIRDPTEAFF.

The V and J genes are TRBV6-5 and TRBJ2-7, with D perhaps matching TRBD2 (7 bases). The germline V and J ends were trimmed by 6 bases and 6 bases, with 21 bases remaining between them. Per the germline V gene, CDR1 is MNHEY and CDR2 is SVGAGI. The CDR3 has 15 residues. Here the CDR3 reads CASRIRGAGASEQYF. In nucleotides, the CDR3 is TGTGCCAGCAGGATCCGGGGGGCCGGTGCGTCCGAGCAGTACTTC.

This chain joins TRBV19 and TRBJ2-7, with D maybe TRBD2 (6 bases). The CDR3 has 15 amino acids. Between the trimmed V and J ends, which lost 3 bases and 1 base, there was a span of 13 bases. Germline V gene lookup returns CDR1 LNHDA and CDR2 SQIVND (reference sequence). The CDR3 loop is CASSIFPRGSYEQYF. CDR3 DNA sequence: TGTGCCAGTAGTATCTTCCCCCGGGGGTCCTACGAGCAGTACTTC.

The chain uses TRBV9 and TRBJ2-7; 11 bases match TRBD1. With 0 bases clipped from V and 2 bases from J, the junction kept 1 base outside the gene matches. Germline V lookup: CDR1 SGDLS, CDR2 YYNGEE. This CDR3 has 15 residues. The CDR3 region is CASSVEGQGAYEQYF. The CDR3 nucleotides are TGTGCCAGCAGCGTAGAGGGACAGGGGGCCTACGAGCAGTACTTC.

This chain connects TRBV28 to TRBJ2-7, with a weak D call TRBD1 (5 bases). Germline CDR1 and CDR2: MDHEN and SYDVKM. The ends were cut back, 6 bases at V and 3 bases at J, with 15 bases in the middle. The CDR3 has 14 residues. CDR3 bases: TGTGCCAGCAGGGAATTAGGACACATCTACGAGCAGTACTTC. Protein product: CASRELGHIYEQYF.

The chain uses TRBV4-3 and TRBJ1-5, with 8 nucleotides matching TRBD1. This CDR3 has 15 residues. Germline V CDR1 and CDR2: LGHNA, YSLEER. Trimming cost V 4 bases and J 5 bases; bases outside gene matches: 7. The CDR3 sequence is CASSPSPDRDQPQHF. In nucleotides, the CDR3 is TGCGCCAGCAGCCCCTCTCCGGACAGGGATCAGCCCCAGCATTTT.

The rearrangement uses TRBV7-2 and TRBJ1-5; D unresolved. CDR1 and CDR2 (germline): SGHTA, FQGNSA. V gave up 2 bases and J gave up 5 bases, with 4 bases separating them. CDR3 size: 12 residues. DNA for the CDR3: TGTGCCAGCAGCTTAACAGATCAGCCCCAGCATTTT. Its protein is CASSLTDQPQHF.

DNA for the CDR3: TGCGCCAGCAGTGACCGACACCCAACTAATGAAAAACTGTTTTTT. It is translated as CASSDRHPTNEKLFF. The chain employs TRBV10-2 and TRBJ1-4; D is undetermined. The CDR3 runs to 15 residues. Germline CDR1 reads WSHSY; CDR2 reads SAAADI. Deletions cut 3 bases from V and 0 bases from J, with 8 bases between.

The chain is built from TRBV15 and TRBJ1-1; maybe TRBD1 (5 bases). From germline, CDR1 is LNHNV and CDR2 YYDKDF (reference sequence). The ends were cut back, 0 bases at V and 3 bases at J, with 14 bases in the middle. This CDR3 is 16 amino acids long. The CDR3 DNA sequence: TGTGCCACCAGCAGAGATGGTTGGGGGGTGGACACTGAAGCTTTCTTT. This encodes CATSRDGWGVDTEAFF.

The chain recombines TRBV19 with TRBJ1-5, with 9 bases identical to TRBD1. This CDR3 has 15 amino acids. Germline V lookup: CDR1 LNHDA, CDR2 SQIVND (reference sequence). V shed 4 bases and J 7 bases; nucleotides not matched to a gene: 8. This CDR3 is CASSTGTGRGQPQHF. CDR3 DNA: TGTGCCAGTAGTACCGGGACAGGGCGAGGACAGCCCCAGCATTTT.

The gene calls are TRBV7-8 and TRBJ1-5; perhaps TRBD1 as D (5 bases). The CDR3 sequence is 16 residues long. Germline lookup yields CDR1 SGHVS and CDR2 FQNEAQ. Trimming took off 0 bases at V and 5 bases at J, with 14 bases between the two ends. The chain's CDR3 is CASSLAYGGVDQPQHF. The CDR3 coding sequence is TGTGCCAGCAGCTTAGCGTATGGAGGGGTTGATCAGCCCCAGCATTTT. The variable domain in full, completed from reference TRBV7-8 and TRBJ1-5, reads GAGVSQSPRYKVAKRGQDVALRCDPISGHVSLFWYQQALGQGPEFLTYFQNEAQLDKSGLPSDRFFAERPEGSVSTLKIQRTQQEDSAVYLCASSLAYGGVDQPQHFGDGTRLSIL.

This chain connects TRBV18 to TRBJ2-3; 10 bases are shared with TRBD1. V trimming: 2 bases; J trimming: 1 base; junction bases outside the gene matches: 3. Per the germline V gene, CDR1 is KGHSH and CDR2 is LQKENI. The CDR3 has 16 residues. CDR3 loop: CASSPRTGGRTDTQYF. DNA of the CDR3: TGTGCCAGCTCACCAAGGACAGGGGGACGCACAGATACGCAGTATTTT.

V and J are TRBV30 and TRBJ1-1, with TRBD1 identical over 8 bases. CDR3 length: 16 residues. The germline CDR1 and CDR2 sequences are GTSNPN and SVGIG (reference sequence). V shed 0 bases, J shed 5 bases, and the junction held 11 bases outside the gene matches. CDR3 bases: TGTGCCTGGAGTGTAGTACCTCAGGGGGCCAAAACTGAAGCTTTCTTT. This encodes CAWSVVPQGAKTEAFF.

The rearrangement links TRBV4-2 to TRBJ2-7; the D gene is possibly TRBD2 (7 bases). Germline V gene lookup returns CDR1 LGHNA and CDR2 YNFKEQ. CDR3 size: 15 residues. The V end lost 4 bases, the J end lost 0 bases, and 13 bases lay between the germline ends. The DNA of the CDR3 is TGTGCCAGCAGCCGGGGGGGCTCCAGCTCCTACGAGCAGTACTTC. Translated, it gives CASSRGGSSSYEQYF.

The chain is built from TRBV6-6 and TRBJ2-3, with a tentative D call TRBD1 (6 bases). The germline V gene has CDR1 MNHNY and CDR2 SVGAGI (reference sequence). The V end lost 2 bases, the J end lost 1 base, and 10 bases lay between the germline ends. CDR3 length equals 15 residues. The CDR3 DNA sequence: TGTGCCAGCAGTTACGCAGGGGCGGGCACAGATACGCAGTATTTT. It yields the protein CASSYAGAGTDTQYF.

The V call is TRBV6-5, the J call TRBJ2-2, with 11 bases identical to TRBD1. The germline V gene has CDR1 MNHEY and CDR2 SVGAGI. J lost 6 bases, V lost 4 bases, and 4 bases had no gene match. The CDR3 is made up of 15 amino acids. CDR3 in amino acids: CASSLGQGDSGELFF. The CDR3 region has the DNA TGTGCCAGCAGTTTGGGACAGGGGGATTCCGGGGAGCTGTTTTTT.

The chain recombines TRBV10-3 with TRBJ2-7; 9 bases are a match to TRBD1. From germline, CDR1 is ENHRY and CDR2 SYGVKD. The CDR3 length is 15 residues. J gave up 1 base and V 10 bases, and 11 bases lay outside the gene matches. The CDR3, as DNA: TGTGCCACTTCCGTCGAAGGGACAGGGTCCTACGAGCAGTACTTC. Protein: CATSVEGTGSYEQYF.

The rearrangement joins TRBV6-5 to TRBJ2-3, with D possibly TRBD1 on 6 matching bases. V gave up 7 bases and J gave up 1 base, with 6 bases separating them. This CDR3 has 12 residues. The germline CDR1 and CDR2 sequences are MNHEY and SVGAGI. The CDR3 is CASTGGTDTQYF. The DNA for the CDR3 is TGTGCCAGCACAGGGGGCACAGATACGCAGTATTTT.

The chain carries TRBV5-4 and TRBJ1-5; 12 nucleotides agree with TRBD1. V dropped 4 bases and J dropped 4; count of bases not matched to a gene: 12. The CDR3 is 18 residues long. The V gene's germline CDR1 is SGHNT and CDR2 YYREEE (reference sequence). The CDR3 protein is CASSAGTGGASDNQPQHF. The CDR3 coding sequence is TGTGCCAGCAGCGCCGGGACAGGGGGCGCTTCGGATAATCAGCCCCAGCATTTT.

This clone was recorded once. The rearrangement joins TRBV30 to TRBJ2-3, with D maybe TRBD2 (5 bases). V was trimmed by 5 bases and J by 4 bases, leaving 10 bases between them. The CDR3 spans 12 residues. The germline gives CDR1 GTSNPN, CDR2 SVGIG (reference sequence). In nucleotides, the CDR3 is TGTGCCTGGGAACGGGGAGCAGATACGCAGTATTTT. Translated: CAWERGADTQYF.

This clone was picked up one time. V and J are TRBV30 and TRBJ2-5, with 8 bases matching TRBD1. Near its end, the DNA agrees better with TRBJ2-7, so the J call may be wrong. This CDR3 region has 13 residues. Looked up from germline, CDR1 is GTSNPN and CDR2 is SVGIG (reference sequence). CDR3 bases: TGTGCCTGGAGTTTGGGACAGGACTACGAGCAGTACTTC. Protein sequence: CAWSLGQDYEQYF.

The genes are TRBV28 and TRBJ2-7; TRBD2 matches 10 bases. The length of the CDR3 is 19 residues. The germline gives CDR1 MDHEN, CDR2 SYDVKM. Trimming cost V 5 bases and J 4 bases; bases outside gene matches: 20. The DNA for the CDR3 is TGTGCCAGCAGTCCGCTAGCGGGAGACTGGTTCACCCCTAGTTACGAGCAGTACTTC. It is translated as CASSPLAGDWFTPSYEQYF. The full variable domain, in which reference TRBV28 and TRBJ2-7 provide the parts outside the CDR3, is DVKVTQSSRYLVKRTGEKVFLECVQDMDHENMFWYRQDPGLGLRLIYFSYDVKMKEKGDIPEGYSVSREKKERFSLILESASTNQTSMYLCASSPLAGDWFTPSYEQYFGPGTRLTVT.